This T cell receptor (beta chain) derives from a study of T cells in localized non-small cell lung cancer. Overall study results and limits: Elevated blood T cell density was associated with longer overall survival. A median of approximately 50 of the top 100 tumor clones appeared in adjacent lung, which was paired and uninvolved. Measurement of T cell clonality placed uninvolved adjacent lung highest, above the level in tumor.

Per germline, CDR1 LNHDA and CDR2 SQIVND (reference sequence). V lost 8 bases and J lost 5, with 15 bases in between. The CDR3 extends over 13 amino acids. Concerning this clone: What it recognizes is unknown.

Data came from immunoSEQ multiplex PCR; TCRdb stores just in-frame clones and leaves some out. The data hold tens of thousands of clones, with around 91% observed a single time. The receptor comes from a woman aged 35-75 years with stage I lung adenocarcinoma. This sequence joins TRBV19 and TRBJ1-2; D is uncertain. Sequencing was performed on peripheral blood, taken before any cancer treatment. CDR3 amino acids: CASSDRAQYGYTF. CDR3 nucleotide sequence: TGTGCCAGTTCTGACCGCGCACAATATGGCTACACCTTC. Variable domain in full (rest from reference TRBV19 and TRBJ1-2): DGGITQSPKYLFRKEGQNVTLSCEQNLNHDAMYWYRQDPGQGLRLIYYSQIVNDFQKGDIAEGYSVSREKKESFPLTVTSAQKNPTAFYLCASSDRAQYGYTFGSGTRLTVV.